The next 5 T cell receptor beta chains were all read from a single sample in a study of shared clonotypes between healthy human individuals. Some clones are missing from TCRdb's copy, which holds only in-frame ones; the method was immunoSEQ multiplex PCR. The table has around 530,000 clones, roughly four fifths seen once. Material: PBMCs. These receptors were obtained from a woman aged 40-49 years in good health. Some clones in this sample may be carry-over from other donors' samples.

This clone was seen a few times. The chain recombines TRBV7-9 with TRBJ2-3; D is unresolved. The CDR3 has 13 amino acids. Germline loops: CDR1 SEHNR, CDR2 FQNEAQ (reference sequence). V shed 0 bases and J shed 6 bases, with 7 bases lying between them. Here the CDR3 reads CASSLAIGDTQYF. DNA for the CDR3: TGTGCCAGCAGCTTAGCGATTGGGGATACGCAGTATTTT. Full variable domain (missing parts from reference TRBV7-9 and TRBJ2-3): DTGVSQNPRHKITKRGQNVTFRCDPISEHNRLYWYRQTLGQGPEFLTYFQNEAQLEKSRLLSDRFSAERPKGSFSTLEIQRTEQGDSAMYLCASSLAIGDTQYFGPGTRLTVL.

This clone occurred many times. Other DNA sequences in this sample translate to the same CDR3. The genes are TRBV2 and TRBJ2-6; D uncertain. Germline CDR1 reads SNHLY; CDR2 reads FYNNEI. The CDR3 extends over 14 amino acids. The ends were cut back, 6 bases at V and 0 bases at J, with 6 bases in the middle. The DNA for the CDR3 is TGTGCCAGCAGCACGGCCTCTGGGGCCAACGTCCTGACTTTC. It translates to CASSTASGANVLTF.

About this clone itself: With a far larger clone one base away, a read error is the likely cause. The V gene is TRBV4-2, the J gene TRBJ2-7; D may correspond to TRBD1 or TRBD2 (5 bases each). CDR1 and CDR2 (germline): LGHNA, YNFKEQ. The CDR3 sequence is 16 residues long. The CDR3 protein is CASSQDEGQGVDERYF. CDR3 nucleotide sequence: TGTGCCAGCAGCCAAGACGAGGGGCAGGGCGTCGACGAGCGGTACTTC.

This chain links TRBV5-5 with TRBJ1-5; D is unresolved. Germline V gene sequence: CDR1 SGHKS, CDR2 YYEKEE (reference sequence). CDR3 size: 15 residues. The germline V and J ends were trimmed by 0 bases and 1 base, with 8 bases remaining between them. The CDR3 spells CASSLAHSSNQPQHF. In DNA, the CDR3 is TGTGCCAGCAGCTTGGCCCACAGCAGCAATCAGCCCCAGCATTTT.

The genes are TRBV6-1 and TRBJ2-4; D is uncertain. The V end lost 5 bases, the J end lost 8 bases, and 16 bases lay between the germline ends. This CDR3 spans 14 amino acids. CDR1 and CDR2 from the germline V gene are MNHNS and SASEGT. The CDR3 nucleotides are TGTGCCAGCAGTCCACAAGGAGATCGGTACATTCAGTACTTC. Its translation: CASSPQGDRYIQYF.